What follows describes a single T cell receptor beta chain. These data are taken from a study of blood T cell repertoires in COVID-19. Study-wide context: There were acute and convalescent COVID-19 samples, and they came from the United States, Italy and Spain.

As originally analysed: Nucleated cell number was recorded as an estimate derived from reference gene primer amplification. The assay was immunoSEQ multiplex PCR, and TCRdb's table has in-frame clones only and misses some. The V and J calls and clone size come from that table; D and trimming were worked out from the DNA. The sample consists of a few hundred thousand clones, approximately 89% of them appearing once. Within 2 weeks before study entry, exposed participants met a COVID-19 case. The CDR3 has 15 amino acids. The germline gives CDR1 LNHDA, CDR2 SQIVND (reference sequence). Deletions cut 3 bases from V and 5 bases from J, with 14 bases between.

The receptor was derived from a woman in her thirties or forties who had been exposed to COVID-19. The gene calls are TRBV19 and TRBJ1-5, with D maybe TRBD1 (5 bases). Input material: PBMCs or T cells enriched from blood (not recorded which). The CDR3 loop reads CASSMTGGMHQPQHF. The DNA of the CDR3 is TGTGCCAGTAGTATGACGGGGGGGATGCATCAGCCCCAGCATTTT.